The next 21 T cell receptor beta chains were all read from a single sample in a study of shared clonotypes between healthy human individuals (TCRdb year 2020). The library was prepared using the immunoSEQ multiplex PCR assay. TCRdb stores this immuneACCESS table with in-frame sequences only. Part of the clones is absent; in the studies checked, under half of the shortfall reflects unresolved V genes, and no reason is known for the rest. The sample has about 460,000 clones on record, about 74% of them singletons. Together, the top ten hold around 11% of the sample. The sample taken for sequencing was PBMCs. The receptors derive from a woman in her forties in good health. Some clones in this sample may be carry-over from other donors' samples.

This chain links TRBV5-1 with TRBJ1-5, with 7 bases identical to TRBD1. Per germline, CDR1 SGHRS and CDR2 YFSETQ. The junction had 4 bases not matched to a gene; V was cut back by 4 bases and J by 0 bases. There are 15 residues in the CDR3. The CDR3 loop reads CASSPGQNSNQPQHF. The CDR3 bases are TGCGCCAGCAGCCCGGGACAGAATAGCAATCAGCCCCAGCATTTT. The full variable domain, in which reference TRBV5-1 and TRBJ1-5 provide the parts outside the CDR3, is KAGVTQTPRYLIKTRGQQVTLSCSPISGHRSVSWYQQTPGQGLQFLFEYFSETQRNKGNFPGRFSGRQFSNSRSEMNVSTLELGDSALYLCASSPGQNSNQPQHFGDGTRLSIL.

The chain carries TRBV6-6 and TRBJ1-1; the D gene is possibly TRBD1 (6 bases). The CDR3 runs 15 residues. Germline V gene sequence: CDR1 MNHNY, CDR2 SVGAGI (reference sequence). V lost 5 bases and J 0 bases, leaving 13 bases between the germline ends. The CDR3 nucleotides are TGTGCCAGCAGTCAATTTACAGGGATGAACACTGAAGCTTTCTTT. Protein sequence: CASSQFTGMNTEAFF.

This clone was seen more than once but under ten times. CDR3 amino acids: CAWSVGSPGGELFF. As DNA, the CDR3 is TGTGCCTGGAGTGTTGGGAGCCCAGGGGGGGAGCTGTTTTTT. The gene calls are TRBV30 and TRBJ2-2, with D perhaps TRBD1 or TRBD2 (5 bases each). Between the trimmed V and J ends, which lost 0 bases and 8 bases, there was a span of 13 bases. Germline CDR1 reads GTSNPN; CDR2 reads SVGIG (reference sequence). The CDR3 runs 14 residues.

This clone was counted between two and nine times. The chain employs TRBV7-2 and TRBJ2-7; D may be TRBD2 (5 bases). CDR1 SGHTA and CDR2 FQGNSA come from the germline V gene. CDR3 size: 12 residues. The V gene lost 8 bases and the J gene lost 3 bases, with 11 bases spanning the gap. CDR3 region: CASGDYNYEQYF. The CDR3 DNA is TGTGCCAGCGGTGACTATAACTACGAGCAGTACTTC. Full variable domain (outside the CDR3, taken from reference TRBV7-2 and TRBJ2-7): GAGVSQSPSNKVTEKGKDVELRCDPISGHTALYWYRQSLGQGLEFLIYFQGNSAPDKSGLPSDRFSAERTGGSVSTLTIQRTQQEDSAVYLCASGDYNYEQYFGPGTRLTVT.

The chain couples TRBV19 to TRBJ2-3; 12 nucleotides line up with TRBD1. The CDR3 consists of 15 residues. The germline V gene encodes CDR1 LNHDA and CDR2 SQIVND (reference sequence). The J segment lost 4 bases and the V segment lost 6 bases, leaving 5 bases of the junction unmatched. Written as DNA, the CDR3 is TGTGCCAGTAGATTGGGACAGGGGGCCTCAGATACGCAGTATTTT. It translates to CASRLGQGASDTQYF.

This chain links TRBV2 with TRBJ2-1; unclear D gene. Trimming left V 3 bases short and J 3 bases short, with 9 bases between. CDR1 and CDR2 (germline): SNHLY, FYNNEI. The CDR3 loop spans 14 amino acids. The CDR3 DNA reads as TGTGCCAGCAGTGAGTACCGGAGCTACAATGAGCAGTTCTTC. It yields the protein CASSEYRSYNEQFF.

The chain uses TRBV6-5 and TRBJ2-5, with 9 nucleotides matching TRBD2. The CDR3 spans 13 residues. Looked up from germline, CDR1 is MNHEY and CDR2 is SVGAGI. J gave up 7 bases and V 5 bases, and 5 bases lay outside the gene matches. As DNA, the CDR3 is TGTGCCAGCAGTGCGGGACTAGCCGCGACCCAGTACTTC. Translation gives CASSAGLAATQYF.

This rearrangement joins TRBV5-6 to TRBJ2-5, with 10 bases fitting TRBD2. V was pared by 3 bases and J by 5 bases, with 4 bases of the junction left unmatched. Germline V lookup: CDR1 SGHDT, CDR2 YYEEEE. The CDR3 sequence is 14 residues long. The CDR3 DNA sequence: TGTGCCAGCAGCTCTAGCGGGAGATGGGAGACCCAGTACTTC. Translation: CASSSSGRWETQYF.

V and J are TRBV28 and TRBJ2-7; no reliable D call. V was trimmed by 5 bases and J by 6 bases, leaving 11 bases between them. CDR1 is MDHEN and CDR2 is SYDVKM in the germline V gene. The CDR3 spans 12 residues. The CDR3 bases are TGTGCCAGCAGTCCCCGATCACGCGAGCAGTACTTC. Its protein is CASSPRSREQYF.

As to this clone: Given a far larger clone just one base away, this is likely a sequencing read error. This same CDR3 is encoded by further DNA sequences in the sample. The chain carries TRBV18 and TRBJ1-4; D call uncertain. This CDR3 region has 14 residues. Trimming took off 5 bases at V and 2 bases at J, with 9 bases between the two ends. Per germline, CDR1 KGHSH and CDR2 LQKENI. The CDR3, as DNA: TGTGCCAGCTCAGACACGGCGACTAATGAAAAACTGTTTTTT. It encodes CASSDTATNEKLFF.

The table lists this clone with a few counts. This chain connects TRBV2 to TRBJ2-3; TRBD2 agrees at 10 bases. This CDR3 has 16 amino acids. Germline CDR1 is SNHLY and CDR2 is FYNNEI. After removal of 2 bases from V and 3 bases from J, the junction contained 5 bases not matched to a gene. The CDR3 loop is CASSERGLARTDTQYF. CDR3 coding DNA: TGTGCCAGCAGTGAAAGGGGACTAGCGAGGACAGATACGCAGTATTTT.

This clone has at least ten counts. The CDR3 reads CASSLGGGIFGSASNEKLFF. The CDR3 nucleotides read TGTGCCAGCAGCTTAGGTGGGGGGATTTTCGGATCGGCGTCTAATGAAAAACTGTTTTTT. V usage is TRBV13 and J usage is TRBJ1-4; maybe TRBD1 (5 bases). The CDR3 is 20 amino acids. CDR1 is PRHDT and CDR2 is FYEKMQ in the germline V gene (reference sequence). V gave up 0 bases and J gave up 3 bases, with 23 bases separating them. The complete variable domain, with remaining parts taken from reference TRBV13 and TRBJ1-4, reads AAGVIQSPRHLIKEKRETATLKCYPIPRHDTVYWYQQGPGQDPQFLISFYEKMQSDKGSIPDRFSAQQFSDYHSELNMSSLELGDSALYFCASSLGGGIFGSASNEKLFFGSGTQLSVL.

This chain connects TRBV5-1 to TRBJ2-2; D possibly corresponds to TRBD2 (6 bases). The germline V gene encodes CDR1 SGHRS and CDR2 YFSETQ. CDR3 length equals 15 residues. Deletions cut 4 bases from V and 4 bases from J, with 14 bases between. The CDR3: CASSTWASATGELFF. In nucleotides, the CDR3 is TGCGCCAGCAGCACGTGGGCTAGCGCCACCGGGGAGCTGTTTTTT.

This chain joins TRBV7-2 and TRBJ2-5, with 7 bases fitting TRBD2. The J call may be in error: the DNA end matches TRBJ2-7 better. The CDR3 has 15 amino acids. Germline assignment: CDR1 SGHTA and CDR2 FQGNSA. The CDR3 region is CASSSHGSSGGEQYF. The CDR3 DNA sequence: TGTGCCAGCAGCTCCCATGGTTCGTCGGGAGGCGAGCAGTACTTC.

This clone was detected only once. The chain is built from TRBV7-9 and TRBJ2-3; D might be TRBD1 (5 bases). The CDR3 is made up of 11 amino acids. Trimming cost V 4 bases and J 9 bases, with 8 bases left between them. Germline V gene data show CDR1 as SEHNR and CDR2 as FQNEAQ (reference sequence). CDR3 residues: CASSSQGTQYF. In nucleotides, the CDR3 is TGTGCCAGCAGCTCCCAGGGCACGCAGTATTTT.

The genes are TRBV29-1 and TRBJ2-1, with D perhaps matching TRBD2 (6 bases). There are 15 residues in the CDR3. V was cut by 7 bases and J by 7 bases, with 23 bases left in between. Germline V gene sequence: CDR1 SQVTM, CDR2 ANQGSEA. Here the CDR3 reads CSALGWGGVGNEQFF. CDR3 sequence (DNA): TGCAGCGCCCTCGGGTGGGGAGGAGTTGGGAATGAGCAGTTCTTC.

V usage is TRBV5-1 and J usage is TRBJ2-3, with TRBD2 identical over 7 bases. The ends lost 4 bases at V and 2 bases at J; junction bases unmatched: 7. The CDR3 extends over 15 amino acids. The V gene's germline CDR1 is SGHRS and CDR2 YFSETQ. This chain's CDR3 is CASSTTSTYTDTQYF. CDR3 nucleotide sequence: TGCGCCAGCAGCACGACTAGCACCTACACAGATACGCAGTATTTT.

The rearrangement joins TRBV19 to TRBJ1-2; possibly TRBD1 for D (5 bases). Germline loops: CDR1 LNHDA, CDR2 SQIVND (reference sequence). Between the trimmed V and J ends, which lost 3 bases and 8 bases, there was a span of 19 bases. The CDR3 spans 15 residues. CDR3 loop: CASSIGAGRALGYTF. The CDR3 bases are TGTGCCAGTAGTATTGGTGCAGGGCGCGCTTTGGGCTACACCTTC.

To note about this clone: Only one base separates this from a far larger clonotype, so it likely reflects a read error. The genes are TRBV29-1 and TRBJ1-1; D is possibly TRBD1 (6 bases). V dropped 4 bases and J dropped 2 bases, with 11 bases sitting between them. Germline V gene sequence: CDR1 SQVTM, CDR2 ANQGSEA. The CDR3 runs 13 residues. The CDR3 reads CSVATGCNTEAFF. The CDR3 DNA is TGCAGCGTTGCTACAGGGTGTAACACTGAAGCTTTCTTT. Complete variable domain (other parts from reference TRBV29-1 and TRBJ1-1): SAVISQKPSRDICQRGTSLTIQCQVDSQVTMMFWYRQQPGQSLTLIATANQGSEATYESGFVIDKFPISRPNLTFSTLTVSNMSPEDSSIYLCSVATGCNTEAFFGQGTRLTVV.

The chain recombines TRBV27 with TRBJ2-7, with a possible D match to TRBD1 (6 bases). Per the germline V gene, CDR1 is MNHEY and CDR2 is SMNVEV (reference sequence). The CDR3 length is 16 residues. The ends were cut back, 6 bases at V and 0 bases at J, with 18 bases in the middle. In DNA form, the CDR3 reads TGTGCCAGCAGACGTCAGGGGCAGACAAGCTCCTACGAGCAGTACTTC. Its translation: CASRRQGQTSSYEQYF.

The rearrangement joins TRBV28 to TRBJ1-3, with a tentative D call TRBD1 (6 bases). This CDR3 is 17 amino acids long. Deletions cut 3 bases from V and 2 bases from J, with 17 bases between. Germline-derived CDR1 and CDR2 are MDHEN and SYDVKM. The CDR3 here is CASSLVGVQGPGNTIYF. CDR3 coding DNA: TGTGCCAGCAGTTTGGTCGGCGTACAGGGACCTGGAAACACCATATATTTT.